This T cell receptor (beta chain) was identified in a study of T cell responses to AZD1222 COVID-19 vaccine. Study in general: It was second doses at about 4 or about 12 weeks that were pooled. Study-wide results and caveats: The donor group comprised mostly white British people and more females; the analysis possibly underestimated clonal diversity.

About this clone itself: What it recognizes is unknown.

Profiling relied on immunoSEQ multiplex PCR, and the TCRdb table lists in-frame clones only, not all of them. This sample has some 130,000 clones, with more than 85% found just once. This CDR3 spans 14 amino acids. Germline V lookup: CDR1 SGHTA, CDR2 FQGNSA. Deletions cut 5 bases from V and 4 bases from J, with 15 bases between. The specimen comprised peripheral blood, sampled on day 0 of AZD1222 vaccination. The chain recombines TRBV7-2 with TRBJ2-7; D may match TRBD1 or TRBD2 (5 bases each). The sequence was collected from an adult in good health. The CDR3 DNA sequence: TGTGCCAGCAGCCCCGGGACGGGACCTTACGAGCAGTACTTC. Translated: CASSPGTGPYEQYF.